The entry that follows covers one TCR beta chain sequence. What it binds is unknown. Germline lookup yields CDR1 SSHAT and CDR2 FNYEAQ (reference sequence). The V segment lost 5 bases and the J segment 4 bases; nucleotides outside the gene matches: 12. The CDR3 consists of 16 residues. The source of the sample is a study of T-cell reconstitution after alpha-beta-depleted transplantation in children. General study findings and limits: The study reportedly traced alpha-beta T cells about two months after transplant to several hundred expanded graft clones.

Molecular barcoding with unique molecular identifiers was used for the TCRbeta library. TCRdb passed the PCR reads through MiXCR, listing each CDR3 protein once. The table shows 750,000 to 950,000 distinct CDR3 sequences, with 16% occurring only once. This clonotype was obtained from a male patient younger than 18 who had a stem cell transplant for acute lymphoblastic leukemia, so the T cells may come from the graft donor. The chain uses TRBV7-7 and TRBJ2-3; 7 nucleotides align to TRBD1. Sequenced here: PBMCs, mostly from graft donor cells, sampled 360 days after TCRalphabeta/CD19-depleted stem cell transplant. CDR3 in amino acids: CASSPQTGFGADTQYF. Here the CDR3 DNA reads TGTGCCAGCAGCCCGCAGACAGGGTTTGGGGCAGATACGCAGTATTTT.